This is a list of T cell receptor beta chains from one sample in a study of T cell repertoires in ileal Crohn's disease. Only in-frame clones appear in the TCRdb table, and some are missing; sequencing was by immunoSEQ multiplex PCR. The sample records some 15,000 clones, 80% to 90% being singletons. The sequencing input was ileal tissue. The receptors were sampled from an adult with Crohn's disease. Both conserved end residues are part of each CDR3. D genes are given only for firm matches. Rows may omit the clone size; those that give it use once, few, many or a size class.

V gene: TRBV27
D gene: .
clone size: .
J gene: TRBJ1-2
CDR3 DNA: TGTGCCAGCAGTTTAGGAGGGTACTATGGCTACACCTTC
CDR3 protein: CASSLGGYYGYTF

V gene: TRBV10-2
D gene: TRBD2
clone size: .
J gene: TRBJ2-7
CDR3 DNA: TGCGCCAGCCTTCTAGCGGGGGTCGAGCAGTACTTC
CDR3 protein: CASLLAGVEQYF

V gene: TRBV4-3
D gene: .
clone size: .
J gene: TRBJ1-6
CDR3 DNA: TGCGCCAGCAGCCAAGACTTATTATCACCCCTCCACTTT
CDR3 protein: CASSQDLLSPLHF

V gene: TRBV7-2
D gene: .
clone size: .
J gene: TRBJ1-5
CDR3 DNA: TGTGCCAGCAGCCCTAGTTATCAGCCCCAGCATTTT
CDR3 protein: CASSPSYQPQHF

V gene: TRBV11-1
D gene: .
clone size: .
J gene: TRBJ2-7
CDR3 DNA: TGTGCCAGCAGCTTTGGGACATCGATGGAGCAGTACTTC
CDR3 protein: CASSFGTSMEQYF

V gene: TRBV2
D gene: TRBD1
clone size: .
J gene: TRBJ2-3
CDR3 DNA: TGTGCCAGCAGCGGACAGGTTCGGGATATGCAGTATTTT
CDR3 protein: CASSGQVRDMQYF

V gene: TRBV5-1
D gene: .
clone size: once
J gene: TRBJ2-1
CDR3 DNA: TGCGCCAGCAGCTCGTCCCCTAGGCTCTTC
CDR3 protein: CASSSSPRLF

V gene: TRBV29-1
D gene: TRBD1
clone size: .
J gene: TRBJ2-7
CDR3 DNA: TGCAGCGTTAGCCGGGACAGTGGTGAGCAGTACTTC
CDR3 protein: CSVSRDSGEQYF

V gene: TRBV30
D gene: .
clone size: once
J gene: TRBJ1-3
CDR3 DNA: TGTGCCTGGAGGAAAACAGGGTCTGGAAACACCATATATTTT
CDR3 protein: CAWRKTGSGNTIYF

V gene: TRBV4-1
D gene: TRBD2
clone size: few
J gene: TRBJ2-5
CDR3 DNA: TGCGCCAGCAGCCAACAAAGCGGGGGCCTTCAAGAGACCCAGTACTTC
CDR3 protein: CASSQQSGGLQETQYF

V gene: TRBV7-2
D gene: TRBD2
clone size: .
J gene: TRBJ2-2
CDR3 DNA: TGTGCCAGCAGCTATAACGGCGGGGGGCGAGGGACCGGGGAGCTGTTTTTT
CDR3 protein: CASSYNGGGRGTGELFF

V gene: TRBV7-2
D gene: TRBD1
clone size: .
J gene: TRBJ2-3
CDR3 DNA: TGTGCCAGCAGCACCCGGACAGGGGTCGGTACAGATACGCAGTATTTT
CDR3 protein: CASSTRTGVGTDTQYF

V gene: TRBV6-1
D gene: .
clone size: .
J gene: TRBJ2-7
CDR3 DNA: TGTGCCAGCAGCTTGACGACACGGCACGAGCAGTACTTC
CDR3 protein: CASSLTTRHEQYF

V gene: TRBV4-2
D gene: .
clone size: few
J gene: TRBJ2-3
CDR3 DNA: TGTGCCAGCAGCCAAGACAGAGATACGCAGTATTTT
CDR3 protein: CASSQDRDTQYF